These T cell receptor beta chains were read from a single sample in a study of blood T cell repertoires in COVID-19. The assay was immunoSEQ multiplex PCR, and TCRdb's table has in-frame clones only and misses some. The sample lists some 160,000 clones; approximately 90% were seen once. Material for sequencing was peripheral blood. The source is a man aged 50 or older who had recovered from COVID-19. The CDR3 runs from the conserved cysteine through the conserved F or W. The D gene is left open where the match is weak. Part of the rows lack a size; the others show once, few, many or a class for expanded clones.

cdr3_aa: CASSPGLAGGIQETQYF
cdr3_length: 17
v_call: TRBV5-4
j_call: TRBJ2-5
clone_size: NA
d_call: TRBD2

cdr3_aa: CASSFSSGTDGYTF
cdr3_length: 14
v_call: TRBV27
j_call: TRBJ1-2
clone_size: NA
d_call: TRBD1

cdr3_aa: CASSLGGEAQYF
cdr3_length: 12
v_call: TRBV7-2
j_call: TRBJ2-5
clone_size: NA
d_call: NA

cdr3_aa: CASSLDRVKTQYF
cdr3_length: 13
v_call: TRBV7-2
j_call: TRBJ2-5
clone_size: NA
d_call: NA

cdr3_aa: CASSPDRGGNTEAFF
cdr3_length: 15
v_call: TRBV6-5
j_call: TRBJ1-1
clone_size: NA
d_call: TRBD1

cdr3_aa: CASSQDLRAGEPGELFF
cdr3_length: 17
v_call: TRBV14
j_call: TRBJ2-2
clone_size: few
d_call: NA

cdr3_aa: CASSDPTGSPAKNIQYF
cdr3_length: 17
v_call: TRBV2
j_call: TRBJ2-4
clone_size: NA
d_call: TRBD1

cdr3_aa: CASGEIAGGSFGEQFF
cdr3_length: 16
v_call: TRBV2
j_call: TRBJ2-1
clone_size: NA
d_call: TRBD2

cdr3_aa: CASSPTSVETQYF
cdr3_length: 13
v_call: TRBV18
j_call: TRBJ2-5
clone_size: NA
d_call: NA

cdr3_aa: CATSQGLDKNIQYF
cdr3_length: 14
v_call: TRBV15
j_call: TRBJ2-4
clone_size: NA
d_call: NA

cdr3_aa: CASSRIGQGAGANVLTF
cdr3_length: 17
v_call: TRBV7-3
j_call: TRBJ2-6
clone_size: NA
d_call: TRBD1

cdr3_aa: CASTYPPGPYKGRGNQPQHF
cdr3_length: 20
v_call: TRBV5-4
j_call: TRBJ1-5
clone_size: NA
d_call: NA

cdr3_aa: CASSVGTGPTYEQYF
cdr3_length: 15
v_call: TRBV9
j_call: TRBJ2-7
clone_size: NA
d_call: TRBD1

cdr3_aa: CASSPDTAGGAFF
cdr3_length: 13
v_call: TRBV3-1/TRBV3-2
j_call: TRBJ1-1
clone_size: NA
d_call: NA

cdr3_aa: CASSAGLAGATGELFF
cdr3_length: 16
v_call: TRBV2
j_call: TRBJ2-2
clone_size: few
d_call: TRBD2

cdr3_aa: CAWLGQKVYGYTF
cdr3_length: 13
v_call: TRBV30
j_call: TRBJ1-2
clone_size: NA
d_call: TRBD1

cdr3_aa: CASSPPGGVGQPQHF
cdr3_length: 15
v_call: TRBV18
j_call: TRBJ1-5
clone_size: NA
d_call: NA

cdr3_aa: CASRQGRSSGNTIYF
cdr3_length: 15
v_call: TRBV6-4
j_call: TRBJ1-3
clone_size: NA
d_call: NA

cdr3_aa: CASSRDRRTGELFF
cdr3_length: 14
v_call: TRBV6-5
j_call: TRBJ2-2
clone_size: NA
d_call: TRBD1

cdr3_aa: CAWREGLAGSNEQYF
cdr3_length: 15
v_call: TRBV30
j_call: TRBJ2-7
clone_size: NA
d_call: TRBD2

cdr3_aa: CASSSPAGGKDTQYF
cdr3_length: 15
v_call: TRBV28
j_call: TRBJ2-3
clone_size: NA
d_call: TRBD2

cdr3_aa: CASSEARAGGRQPQHF
cdr3_length: 16
v_call: TRBV2
j_call: TRBJ1-5
clone_size: NA
d_call: NA

cdr3_aa: CASSYSSEVPYEQYF
cdr3_length: 15
v_call: TRBV6-2/TRBV6-3
j_call: TRBJ2-7
clone_size: NA
d_call: NA

cdr3_aa: CATLGTGGETQYF
cdr3_length: 13
v_call: TRBV15
j_call: TRBJ2-5
clone_size: NA
d_call: TRBD1

cdr3_aa: CASSLVMAQGLGEQYF
cdr3_length: 16
v_call: TRBV7-6
j_call: TRBJ2-7
clone_size: NA
d_call: TRBD1

cdr3_aa: CASSLERDQPQHF
cdr3_length: 13
v_call: TRBV7-3
j_call: TRBJ1-5
clone_size: NA
d_call: NA

cdr3_aa: CASWGDRGYNSPLHF
cdr3_length: 15
v_call: TRBV6-5
j_call: TRBJ1-6
clone_size: NA
d_call: TRBD1

cdr3_aa: CASTFTGGGKNIQYF
cdr3_length: 15
v_call: TRBV27
j_call: TRBJ2-4
clone_size: NA
d_call: TRBD1

cdr3_aa: CASSPTDRAYEQYF
cdr3_length: 14
v_call: TRBV7-8
j_call: TRBJ2-7
clone_size: once
d_call: TRBD1

cdr3_aa: CASKGRYNSPLHF
cdr3_length: 13
v_call: TRBV19
j_call: TRBJ1-6
clone_size: NA
d_call: NA

cdr3_aa: CASSLSGLSSYEQYF
cdr3_length: 15
v_call: TRBV13
j_call: TRBJ2-7
clone_size: NA
d_call: NA

cdr3_aa: CASSEARQGASEKLFF
cdr3_length: 16
v_call: TRBV2
j_call: TRBJ1-4
clone_size: NA
d_call: TRBD1

cdr3_aa: CASTRTGAYGYTF
cdr3_length: 13
v_call: TRBV12-3/TRBV12-4
j_call: TRBJ1-2
clone_size: NA
d_call: TRBD1

cdr3_aa: CASSLRSRGLAENEQFF
cdr3_length: 17
v_call: TRBV7-2
j_call: TRBJ2-1
clone_size: NA
d_call: TRBD2

cdr3_aa: CASSRGTGGHQPQHF
cdr3_length: 15
v_call: TRBV7-6
j_call: TRBJ1-5
clone_size: NA
d_call: TRBD1

cdr3_aa: CASSSTGGGSYEQYF
cdr3_length: 15
v_call: TRBV6-5
j_call: TRBJ2-7
clone_size: NA
d_call: NA

cdr3_aa: CSVESGVNQPQHF
cdr3_length: 13
v_call: TRBV29-1
j_call: TRBJ1-5
clone_size: NA
d_call: NA

cdr3_aa: CSVEPGQVVDTQYF
cdr3_length: 14
v_call: TRBV29-1
j_call: TRBJ2-3
clone_size: NA
d_call: TRBD1

cdr3_aa: CASSKDWEKGGQIGPFTDTQYF
cdr3_length: 22
v_call: TRBV21-1
j_call: TRBJ2-3
clone_size: NA
d_call: NA

cdr3_aa: CASSAGSGGPNEQFF
cdr3_length: 15
v_call: TRBV11-2
j_call: TRBJ2-1
clone_size: once
d_call: TRBD2

cdr3_aa: CASSLDGYEQYF
cdr3_length: 12
v_call: TRBV28
j_call: TRBJ2-7
clone_size: NA
d_call: NA

cdr3_aa: CATTLEGGTEAFF
cdr3_length: 13
v_call: TRBV19
j_call: TRBJ1-1
clone_size: NA
d_call: NA

cdr3_aa: CASSLSGFSTEAFF
cdr3_length: 14
v_call: TRBV18
j_call: TRBJ1-1
clone_size: NA
d_call: NA

cdr3_aa: CASNTGDHYEQYF
cdr3_length: 13
v_call: TRBV2
j_call: TRBJ2-7
clone_size: once
d_call: TRBD1

cdr3_aa: CASSVGLANEQFF
cdr3_length: 13
v_call: TRBV9
j_call: TRBJ2-1
clone_size: NA
d_call: TRBD2

cdr3_aa: CASSPPASGRAQDTQYF
cdr3_length: 17
v_call: TRBV11-2
j_call: TRBJ2-3
clone_size: NA
d_call: TRBD2

cdr3_aa: CASSQGRALNHEQYF
cdr3_length: 15
v_call: TRBV14
j_call: TRBJ2-7
clone_size: NA
d_call: NA

cdr3_aa: CASSVEASGRVTYNEQFF
cdr3_length: 18
v_call: TRBV9
j_call: TRBJ2-1
clone_size: NA
d_call: TRBD2

cdr3_aa: CASRQQEDSPLHF
cdr3_length: 13
v_call: TRBV2
j_call: TRBJ1-6
clone_size: NA
d_call: NA

cdr3_aa: CASSLSGSNQPQHF
cdr3_length: 14
v_call: TRBV5-6
j_call: TRBJ1-5
clone_size: few
d_call: NA

cdr3_aa: CASSADRGVEKLFF
cdr3_length: 14
v_call: TRBV2
j_call: TRBJ1-4
clone_size: NA
d_call: TRBD1

cdr3_aa: CASSLEPTGNEQFF
cdr3_length: 14
v_call: TRBV5-1
j_call: TRBJ2-1
clone_size: NA
d_call: NA

cdr3_aa: CASSSQGAEYEAFF
cdr3_length: 14
v_call: TRBV11-2
j_call: TRBJ1-1
clone_size: NA
d_call: TRBD1

cdr3_aa: CASRDRQGVETQYF
cdr3_length: 14
v_call: TRBV6-6
j_call: TRBJ2-5
clone_size: once
d_call: TRBD1